This T cell receptor (beta chain) stems from a study of blood T cell repertoires in COVID-19. Study details: Whether acute or convalescent, the COVID-19 samples came from the United States, Italy and Spain. The cDNA or gDNA used as material had been derived from T cells, B-cell-depleted T cells, or PBMCs.

V shed 6 bases, J shed 8 bases, and the junction held 10 bases outside the gene matches. The CDR3 sequence is 14 residues long. The germline gives CDR1 MGHDK, CDR2 SYGVNS. Methods used by the authors: By means of reference gene primer amplification, nucleated cell counts were estimated. Libraries were prepared by immunoSEQ multiplex PCR; TCRdb keeps only in-frame clonotypes and omits some of them. That table gives V, J and clone size, and the DNA gave D and trimming. The sample carries about 300,000 clones, around four fifths recorded once. The rearrangement links TRBV25-1 to TRBJ1-2, with 9 nucleotides matching TRBD1. This clonotype was sampled from a woman aged 50 to 60 with acute or convalescent COVID-19. Specimen: peripheral blood. In DNA form, the CDR3 reads TGTGCCAGCAGGGATGACAGGGGGATTGGCGGCTACACCTTC. This translates into CASRDDRGIGGYTF.